Listed below are T cell receptor beta chains from one sample, sequenced in a study of cytomegalovirus exposure and HLA in healthy donors. Clones were sequenced by immunoSEQ multiplex PCR, and TCRdb holds only the in-frame ones, with some missing. The table records 150,000 to 180,000 clones, around 81% of them present only once. The sample was PBMCs. The receptors shown here come from a woman between 40 and 50 years old in good health and CMV-seropositive. Each CDR3 is given with its conserved first and last residue. A D gene is named only where the DNA matches it firmly. The size entry is marked missing in some rows and otherwise reads once, few, many or a size class.

CASSSGQGVEAFF | TGTGCCAGCAGCTCGGGACAGGGGGTCGAAGCTTTCTTT | . | TRBJ1-1 | TRBD1 | TRBV7-9
CASSLPGTSSNEQFF | TGTGCCAGCAGTTTGCCGGGAACCTCCTCCAATGAGCAGTTCTTC | . | TRBJ2-1 | . | TRBV28
CASRDGTGAFPTGQPQHF | TGTGCCAGCAGGGACGGGACAGGGGCCTTCCCCACGGGTCAGCCCCAGCATTTT | few | TRBJ1-5 | TRBD1 | TRBV2
CATARGGGPQQETQYF | TGCGCCACCGCCAGAGGGGGGGGACCACAGCAAGAGACCCAGTACTTC | . | TRBJ2-5 | . | TRBV10-2
CSVEDGQWVTDTQYF | TGCAGCGTTGAAGATGGACAGTGGGTCACAGATACGCAGTATTTT | . | TRBJ2-3 | . | TRBV29-1
CASSIQEAGELFF | TGTGCCAGTAGTATTCAAGAGGCCGGGGAGCTGTTTTTT | few | TRBJ2-2 | . | TRBV19
CTSSQDQRGPDNEQFF | TGCACCAGCAGCCAAGATCAGCGGGGGCCCGACAATGAGCAGTTCTTC | . | TRBJ2-1 | . | TRBV1
CASSQASLYNEQFF | TGCGCCAGCAGCCAAGCGAGCCTCTACAATGAGCAGTTCTTC | once | TRBJ2-1 | . | TRBV4-1
CASSSPGLAGSAYNEQFF | TGCGCCAGCAGCTCCCCGGGACTAGCGGGAAGTGCTTACAATGAGCAGTTCTTC | once | TRBJ2-1 | TRBD2 | TRBV5-1
CASSPGQRGDYGYTF | TGTGCCAGTAGTCCGGGACAGAGGGGAGACTATGGCTACACCTTC | . | TRBJ1-2 | TRBD1 | TRBV19
CSVANTGLAIDEQFF | TGCAGCGTTGCGAATACCGGACTAGCTATCGATGAGCAGTTCTTC | . | TRBJ2-1 | TRBD2 | TRBV29-1
CASSLNLGLYNEQFF | TGTGCCAGCAGCTTAAACCTGGGACTATACAATGAGCAGTTCTTC | . | TRBJ2-1 | TRBD2 | TRBV7-9
CASSSTGWTGELFF | TGTGCCAGCAGTTCAACAGGTTGGACCGGGGAGCTGTTTTTT | few | TRBJ2-2 | . | TRBV6-5
CASSKDTSGTGELFF | TGTGCCAGCAGCAAAGACACCAGTGGGACCGGGGAGCTGTTTTTT | . | TRBJ2-2 | . | TRBV7-2
CASSLRLAGGSNTGELFF | TGCGCCAGCAGCTTGAGGCTAGCGGGAGGGTCTAACACCGGGGAGCTGTTTTTT | . | TRBJ2-2 | TRBD2 | TRBV5-1